This TCR beta chain was retrieved from a study of T cell changes during pregnancy in multiple sclerosis. Profiling relied on immunoSEQ multiplex PCR, and the TCRdb table lists in-frame clones only, not all of them. The sample carries about 53,000 clones, nearly 90% recorded once. Germline values: CDR1 SGHNT, CDR2 YYREEE (reference sequence). V lost 3 bases and J lost 1; bases outside the gene matches: 5. The CDR3 has 15 residues. The sequencing here drew on peripheral blood, taken after pregnancy. The TCR was taken from a female donor in good health, enrolled as a control in a pregnancy study. The gene calls are TRBV5-4 and TRBJ1-1, with TRBD1 identical over 8 bases. CDR3 sequence reads: CASSSPGGANTEAFF. The CDR3 DNA follows: TGTGCCAGCAGCTCTCCAGGGGGCGCGAACACTGAAGCTTTCTTT.